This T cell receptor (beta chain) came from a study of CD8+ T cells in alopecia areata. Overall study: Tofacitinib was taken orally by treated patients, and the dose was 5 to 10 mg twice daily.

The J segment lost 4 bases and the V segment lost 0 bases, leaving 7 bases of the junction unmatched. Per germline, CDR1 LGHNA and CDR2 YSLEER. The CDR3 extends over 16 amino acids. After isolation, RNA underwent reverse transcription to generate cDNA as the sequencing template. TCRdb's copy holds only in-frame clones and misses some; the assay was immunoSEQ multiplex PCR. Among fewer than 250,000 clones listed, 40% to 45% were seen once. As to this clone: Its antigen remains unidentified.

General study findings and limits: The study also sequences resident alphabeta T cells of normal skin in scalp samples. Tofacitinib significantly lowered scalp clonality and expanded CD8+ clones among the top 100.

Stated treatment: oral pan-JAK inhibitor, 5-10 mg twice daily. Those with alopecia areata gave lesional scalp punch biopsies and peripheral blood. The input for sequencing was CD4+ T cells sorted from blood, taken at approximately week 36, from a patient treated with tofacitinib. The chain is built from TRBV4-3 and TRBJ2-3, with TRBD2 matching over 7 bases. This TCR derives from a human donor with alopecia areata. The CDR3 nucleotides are TGCGCCAGCAGCCAAGATGATAGCGGGTTGTCAGATACGCAGTATTTT. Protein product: CASSQDDSGLSDTQYF.